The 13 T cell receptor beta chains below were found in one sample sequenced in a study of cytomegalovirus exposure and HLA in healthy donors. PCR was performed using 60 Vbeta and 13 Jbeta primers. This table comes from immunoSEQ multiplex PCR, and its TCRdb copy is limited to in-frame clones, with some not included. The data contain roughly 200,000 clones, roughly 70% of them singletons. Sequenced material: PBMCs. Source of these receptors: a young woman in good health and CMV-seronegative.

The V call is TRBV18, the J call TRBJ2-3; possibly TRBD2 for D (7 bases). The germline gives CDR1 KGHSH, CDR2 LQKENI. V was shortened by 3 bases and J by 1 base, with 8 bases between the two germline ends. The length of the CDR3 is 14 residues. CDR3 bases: TGTGCCAGCTCACCGGGGGGGCGCACAGATACGCAGTATTTT. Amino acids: CASSPGGRTDTQYF.

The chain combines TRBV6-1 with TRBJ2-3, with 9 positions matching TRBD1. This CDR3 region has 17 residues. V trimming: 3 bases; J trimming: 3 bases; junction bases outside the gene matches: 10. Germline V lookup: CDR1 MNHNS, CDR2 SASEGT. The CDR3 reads CASSERGQGHFTDTQYF. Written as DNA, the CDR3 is TGTGCCAGCAGTGAGAGAGGACAGGGGCATTTTACAGATACGCAGTATTTT.

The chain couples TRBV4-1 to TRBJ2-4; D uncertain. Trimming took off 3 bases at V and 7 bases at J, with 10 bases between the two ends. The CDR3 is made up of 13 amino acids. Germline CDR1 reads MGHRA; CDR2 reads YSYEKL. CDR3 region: CASSHFVRNIQYF. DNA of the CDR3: TGCGCCAGCAGCCATTTTGTCAGGAACATTCAGTACTTC.

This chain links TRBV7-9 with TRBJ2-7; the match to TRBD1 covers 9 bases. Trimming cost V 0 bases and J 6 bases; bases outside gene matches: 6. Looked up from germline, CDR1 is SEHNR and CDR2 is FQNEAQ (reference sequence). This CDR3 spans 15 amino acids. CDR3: CASSLAGTGMTEQYF. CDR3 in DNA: TGTGCCAGCAGCTTAGCCGGGACAGGGATGACCGAGCAGTACTTC.

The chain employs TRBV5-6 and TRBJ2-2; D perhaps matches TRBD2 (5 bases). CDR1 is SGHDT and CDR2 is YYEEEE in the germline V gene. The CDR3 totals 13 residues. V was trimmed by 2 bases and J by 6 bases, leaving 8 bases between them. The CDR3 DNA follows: TGTGCCAGCAGCTTTACTAGTCCCGGGGAGCTGTTTTTT. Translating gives CASSFTSPGELFF.

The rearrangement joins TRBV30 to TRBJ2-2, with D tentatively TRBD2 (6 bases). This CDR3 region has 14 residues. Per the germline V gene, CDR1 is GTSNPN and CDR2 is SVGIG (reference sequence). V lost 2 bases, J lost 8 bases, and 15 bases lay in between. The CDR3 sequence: CAWSPLAGSGELFF. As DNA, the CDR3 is TGTGCCTGGAGTCCTTTGGCCGGGAGTGGGGAGCTGTTTTTT.

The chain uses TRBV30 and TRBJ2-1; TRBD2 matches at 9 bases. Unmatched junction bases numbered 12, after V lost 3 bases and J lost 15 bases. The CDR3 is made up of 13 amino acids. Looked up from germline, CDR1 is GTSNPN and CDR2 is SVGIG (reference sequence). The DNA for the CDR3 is TGTGCCTGGAGCGGAGGGCTTGGGACTAGCACGTTCTTC. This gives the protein CAWSGGLGTSTFF.

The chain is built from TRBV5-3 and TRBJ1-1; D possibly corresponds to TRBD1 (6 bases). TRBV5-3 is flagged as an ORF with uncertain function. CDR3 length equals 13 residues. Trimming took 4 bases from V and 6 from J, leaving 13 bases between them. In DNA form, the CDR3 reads TGTGCCAGAAGCCCTACAGGGCGAGCTGAAGCTTTCTTT. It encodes CARSPTGRAEAFF.

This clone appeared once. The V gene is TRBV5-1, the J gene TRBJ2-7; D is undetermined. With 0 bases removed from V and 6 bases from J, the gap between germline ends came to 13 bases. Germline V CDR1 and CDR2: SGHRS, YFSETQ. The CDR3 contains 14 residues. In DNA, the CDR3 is TGCGCCAGCAGCTTGGGATCCCCGACATCCGAGCAGTACTTC. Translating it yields CASSLGSPTSEQYF. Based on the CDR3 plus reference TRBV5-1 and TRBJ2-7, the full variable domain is KAGVTQTPRYLIKTRGQQVTLSCSPISGHRSVSWYQQTPGQGLQFLFEYFSETQRNKGNFPGRFSGRQFSNSRSEMNVSTLELGDSALYLCASSLGSPTSEQYFGPGTRLTVT.

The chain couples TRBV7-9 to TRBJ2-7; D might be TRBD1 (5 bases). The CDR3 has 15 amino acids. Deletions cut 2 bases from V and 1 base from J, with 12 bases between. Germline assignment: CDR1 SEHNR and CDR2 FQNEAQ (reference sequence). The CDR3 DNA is TGTGCCAGCAGCTTACCCCAGGGTCTGTCCTACGAGCAGTACTTC. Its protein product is CASSLPQGLSYEQYF. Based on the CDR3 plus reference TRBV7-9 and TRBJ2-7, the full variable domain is DTGVSQNPRHKITKRGQNVTFRCDPISEHNRLYWYRQTLGQGPEFLTYFQNEAQLEKSRLLSDRFSAERPKGSFSTLEIQRTEQGDSAMYLCASSLPQGLSYEQYFGPGTRLTVT.

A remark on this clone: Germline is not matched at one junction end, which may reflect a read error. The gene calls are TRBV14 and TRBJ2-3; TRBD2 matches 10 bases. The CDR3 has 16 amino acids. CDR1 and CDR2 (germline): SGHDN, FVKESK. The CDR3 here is CASIQGPGLAWHTQYF. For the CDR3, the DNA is TGTGCCAGCATCCAAGGACCGGGACTAGCGTGGCATACGCAGTATTTT.

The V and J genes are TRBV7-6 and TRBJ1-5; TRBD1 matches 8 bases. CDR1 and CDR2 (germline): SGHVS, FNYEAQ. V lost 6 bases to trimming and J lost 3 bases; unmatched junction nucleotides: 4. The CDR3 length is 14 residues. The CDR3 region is CASSSGGFNQPQHF. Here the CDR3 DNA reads TGTGCCAGCAGTTCAGGGGGCTTCAATCAGCCCCAGCATTTT. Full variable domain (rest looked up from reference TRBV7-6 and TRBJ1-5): GAGVSQSPRYKVTKRGQDVALRCDPISGHVSLYWYRQALGQGPEFLTYFNYEAQQDKSGLPNDRFSAERPEGSISTLTIQRTEQRDSAMYRCASSSGGFNQPQHFGDGTRLSIL.

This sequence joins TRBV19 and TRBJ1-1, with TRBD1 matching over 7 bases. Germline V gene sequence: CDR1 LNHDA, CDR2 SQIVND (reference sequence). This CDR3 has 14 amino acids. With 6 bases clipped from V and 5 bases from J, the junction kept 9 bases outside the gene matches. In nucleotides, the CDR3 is TGTGCCAGTAGGCCAACAGGGGATTTAACTGAAGCTTTCTTT. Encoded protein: CASRPTGDLTEAFF.